This record covers a single T cell receptor (beta chain). This clonotype was counted at least ten times. There is no known antigen for this receptor. Base qualities are not at hand, and no much larger clone is one base apart. The data derive from a study of early T cells in non-severe SARS-CoV-2 infection (dated by TCRdb to about 2021). Study-level background: Because TCR sequencing was done on bulk RNA from unsorted whole blood, the alpha and beta chains could not be paired.

General findings and caveats noted by the study authors: VDJdb matching was skewed toward anti-spike CD8 responses, so virus-specific expansions were likely underestimated and private and CD4 specificities were missed.

A case-control design nested within a healthcare worker cohort in London, UK, was used, with weekly nasopharyngeal swab PCR tests and blood sampling performed. Healthcare workers were enrolled in the week of the UK lockdown, from 23 to 31 March 2020, and were followed every week for up to roughly 15 weeks. Library creation used 5' RACE. The instrument given in TCRdb is NextSeq 500. The TCR library protocol attached unique molecular identifiers to individual cDNA molecules to correct for sequencing error and PCR bias. TCR alpha and beta chains were both sequenced, and the abundances of alpha and beta sequences in each sample were closely correlated with each other. The paper's data handling went like this. V gene, J gene and CDR3 annotation of TCR sequences was performed with Decombinator V4. Expanded TCRs were defined as changing significantly between any two time points under a Poisson model with p below 0.0001. TCR abundances were normalised to the total number of TCRs sequenced per sample and were expressed as counts per million. MAIT TCRs were defined by TRAV1-2 paired with TRAJ12, TRAJ20 or TRAJ33, and iNKT TCRs by TRAV10 paired with TRAJ18. VDJdb, accessed on 1 November 2021, was searched for TCRs annotated for CMV, EBV and SARS-CoV-2, and TCRs annotated for more than one antigen were excluded. TCRdb redid the processing of the public reads, applying fastp at Q25 and MiXCR, and retained in-frame beta chains. When rows share a CDR3 protein, they turn into one entry using the most common DNA and genes. The V and J calls were not made by the authors but by TCRdb's processing. Recorded for this sample are around 67,000 distinct CDR3 sequences; 11% of them occurred a single time. In total, the top ten clones hold 3.8% of the sample.

CDR1 is given as SGHNT and CDR2 as YYREEE, both from the germline V gene (reference sequence). From the cysteine through the phenylalanine, the CDR3 covers 15 amino acids. The entry retains the CDR3 DNA only, 45 bases that are in frame from base 1. V lost 1 base and J lost 8 bases, and the count of bases not matched to a germline gene is 6. The sequence joins TRBV5-4 to TRBJ2-1; TRBD2 fits 10 bases in the junction. This receptor was taken from an adult who was a healthcare worker with PCR-confirmed SARS-CoV-2 infection or an uninfected control (not recorded which). Input material: whole blood. The CDR3 reads as follows: CASSLTAGGRDEQFF. In nucleotides, the sequence is TGTGCCAGCAGCTTGACAGCGGGAGGGCGGGATGAGCAGTTCTTC. Reference TRBV5-4 and TRBJ2-1 proteins supply the regions before and after the CDR3; the full variable domain is: ETGVTQSPTHLIKTRGQQVTLRCSSQSGHNTVSWYQQALGQGPQFIFQYYREEENGRGNFPPRFSGLQFPNYSSELNVNALELDDSALYLCASSLTAGGRDEQFFGPGTRLTVL.